This T cell receptor (beta chain) was sequenced during a study of OX40 agonist ivuxolimab in advanced cancers. Study context: Allowance was made for prior anti-PD-1, anti-PD-L1 or anti-CTLA-4 therapy, and about 44% had some. Partial responses, seen in three patients, involved one hepatocellular carcinoma and two cutaneous melanomas.

The data were produced by immunoSEQ multiplex PCR, yet TCRdb's version contains in-frame clones alone and is incomplete. The table lists about 59,000 clones, more than 75% of them singletons. The sequence came from an adult with an advanced solid tumor such as melanoma, head and neck, liver or kidney cancer. The sequences come from CD4+ or CD8+ T cells sorted from blood, collected in a trial of the OX40 agonist ivuxolimab.

This chain's CDR3 is CASSLDGTSGGYEQYF. CDR3 DNA sequence: TGTGCCAGCAGCTTAGATGGGACTAGCGGGGGCTACGAGCAGTACTTC. V and J are TRBV13 and TRBJ2-7; 14 bases align to TRBD2. CDR1 is PRHDT, CDR2 FYEKMQ, per germline (reference sequence). With V trimmed by 1 base and J by 3 bases, 2 bases remained unmatched. The CDR3 extends over 16 amino acids.